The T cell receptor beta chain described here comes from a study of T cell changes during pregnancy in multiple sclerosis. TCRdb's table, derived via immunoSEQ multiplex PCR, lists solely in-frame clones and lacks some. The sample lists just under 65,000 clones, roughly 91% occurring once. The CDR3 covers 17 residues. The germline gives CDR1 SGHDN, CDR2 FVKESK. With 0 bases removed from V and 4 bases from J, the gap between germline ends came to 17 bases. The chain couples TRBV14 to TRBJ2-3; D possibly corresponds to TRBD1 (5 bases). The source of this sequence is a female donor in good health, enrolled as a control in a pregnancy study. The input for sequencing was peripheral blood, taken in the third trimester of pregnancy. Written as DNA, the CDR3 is TGTGCCAGCAGCCAAGAAAAGGGGAACCCCTGGGCAGATACGCAGTATTTT. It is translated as CASSQEKGNPWADTQYF.